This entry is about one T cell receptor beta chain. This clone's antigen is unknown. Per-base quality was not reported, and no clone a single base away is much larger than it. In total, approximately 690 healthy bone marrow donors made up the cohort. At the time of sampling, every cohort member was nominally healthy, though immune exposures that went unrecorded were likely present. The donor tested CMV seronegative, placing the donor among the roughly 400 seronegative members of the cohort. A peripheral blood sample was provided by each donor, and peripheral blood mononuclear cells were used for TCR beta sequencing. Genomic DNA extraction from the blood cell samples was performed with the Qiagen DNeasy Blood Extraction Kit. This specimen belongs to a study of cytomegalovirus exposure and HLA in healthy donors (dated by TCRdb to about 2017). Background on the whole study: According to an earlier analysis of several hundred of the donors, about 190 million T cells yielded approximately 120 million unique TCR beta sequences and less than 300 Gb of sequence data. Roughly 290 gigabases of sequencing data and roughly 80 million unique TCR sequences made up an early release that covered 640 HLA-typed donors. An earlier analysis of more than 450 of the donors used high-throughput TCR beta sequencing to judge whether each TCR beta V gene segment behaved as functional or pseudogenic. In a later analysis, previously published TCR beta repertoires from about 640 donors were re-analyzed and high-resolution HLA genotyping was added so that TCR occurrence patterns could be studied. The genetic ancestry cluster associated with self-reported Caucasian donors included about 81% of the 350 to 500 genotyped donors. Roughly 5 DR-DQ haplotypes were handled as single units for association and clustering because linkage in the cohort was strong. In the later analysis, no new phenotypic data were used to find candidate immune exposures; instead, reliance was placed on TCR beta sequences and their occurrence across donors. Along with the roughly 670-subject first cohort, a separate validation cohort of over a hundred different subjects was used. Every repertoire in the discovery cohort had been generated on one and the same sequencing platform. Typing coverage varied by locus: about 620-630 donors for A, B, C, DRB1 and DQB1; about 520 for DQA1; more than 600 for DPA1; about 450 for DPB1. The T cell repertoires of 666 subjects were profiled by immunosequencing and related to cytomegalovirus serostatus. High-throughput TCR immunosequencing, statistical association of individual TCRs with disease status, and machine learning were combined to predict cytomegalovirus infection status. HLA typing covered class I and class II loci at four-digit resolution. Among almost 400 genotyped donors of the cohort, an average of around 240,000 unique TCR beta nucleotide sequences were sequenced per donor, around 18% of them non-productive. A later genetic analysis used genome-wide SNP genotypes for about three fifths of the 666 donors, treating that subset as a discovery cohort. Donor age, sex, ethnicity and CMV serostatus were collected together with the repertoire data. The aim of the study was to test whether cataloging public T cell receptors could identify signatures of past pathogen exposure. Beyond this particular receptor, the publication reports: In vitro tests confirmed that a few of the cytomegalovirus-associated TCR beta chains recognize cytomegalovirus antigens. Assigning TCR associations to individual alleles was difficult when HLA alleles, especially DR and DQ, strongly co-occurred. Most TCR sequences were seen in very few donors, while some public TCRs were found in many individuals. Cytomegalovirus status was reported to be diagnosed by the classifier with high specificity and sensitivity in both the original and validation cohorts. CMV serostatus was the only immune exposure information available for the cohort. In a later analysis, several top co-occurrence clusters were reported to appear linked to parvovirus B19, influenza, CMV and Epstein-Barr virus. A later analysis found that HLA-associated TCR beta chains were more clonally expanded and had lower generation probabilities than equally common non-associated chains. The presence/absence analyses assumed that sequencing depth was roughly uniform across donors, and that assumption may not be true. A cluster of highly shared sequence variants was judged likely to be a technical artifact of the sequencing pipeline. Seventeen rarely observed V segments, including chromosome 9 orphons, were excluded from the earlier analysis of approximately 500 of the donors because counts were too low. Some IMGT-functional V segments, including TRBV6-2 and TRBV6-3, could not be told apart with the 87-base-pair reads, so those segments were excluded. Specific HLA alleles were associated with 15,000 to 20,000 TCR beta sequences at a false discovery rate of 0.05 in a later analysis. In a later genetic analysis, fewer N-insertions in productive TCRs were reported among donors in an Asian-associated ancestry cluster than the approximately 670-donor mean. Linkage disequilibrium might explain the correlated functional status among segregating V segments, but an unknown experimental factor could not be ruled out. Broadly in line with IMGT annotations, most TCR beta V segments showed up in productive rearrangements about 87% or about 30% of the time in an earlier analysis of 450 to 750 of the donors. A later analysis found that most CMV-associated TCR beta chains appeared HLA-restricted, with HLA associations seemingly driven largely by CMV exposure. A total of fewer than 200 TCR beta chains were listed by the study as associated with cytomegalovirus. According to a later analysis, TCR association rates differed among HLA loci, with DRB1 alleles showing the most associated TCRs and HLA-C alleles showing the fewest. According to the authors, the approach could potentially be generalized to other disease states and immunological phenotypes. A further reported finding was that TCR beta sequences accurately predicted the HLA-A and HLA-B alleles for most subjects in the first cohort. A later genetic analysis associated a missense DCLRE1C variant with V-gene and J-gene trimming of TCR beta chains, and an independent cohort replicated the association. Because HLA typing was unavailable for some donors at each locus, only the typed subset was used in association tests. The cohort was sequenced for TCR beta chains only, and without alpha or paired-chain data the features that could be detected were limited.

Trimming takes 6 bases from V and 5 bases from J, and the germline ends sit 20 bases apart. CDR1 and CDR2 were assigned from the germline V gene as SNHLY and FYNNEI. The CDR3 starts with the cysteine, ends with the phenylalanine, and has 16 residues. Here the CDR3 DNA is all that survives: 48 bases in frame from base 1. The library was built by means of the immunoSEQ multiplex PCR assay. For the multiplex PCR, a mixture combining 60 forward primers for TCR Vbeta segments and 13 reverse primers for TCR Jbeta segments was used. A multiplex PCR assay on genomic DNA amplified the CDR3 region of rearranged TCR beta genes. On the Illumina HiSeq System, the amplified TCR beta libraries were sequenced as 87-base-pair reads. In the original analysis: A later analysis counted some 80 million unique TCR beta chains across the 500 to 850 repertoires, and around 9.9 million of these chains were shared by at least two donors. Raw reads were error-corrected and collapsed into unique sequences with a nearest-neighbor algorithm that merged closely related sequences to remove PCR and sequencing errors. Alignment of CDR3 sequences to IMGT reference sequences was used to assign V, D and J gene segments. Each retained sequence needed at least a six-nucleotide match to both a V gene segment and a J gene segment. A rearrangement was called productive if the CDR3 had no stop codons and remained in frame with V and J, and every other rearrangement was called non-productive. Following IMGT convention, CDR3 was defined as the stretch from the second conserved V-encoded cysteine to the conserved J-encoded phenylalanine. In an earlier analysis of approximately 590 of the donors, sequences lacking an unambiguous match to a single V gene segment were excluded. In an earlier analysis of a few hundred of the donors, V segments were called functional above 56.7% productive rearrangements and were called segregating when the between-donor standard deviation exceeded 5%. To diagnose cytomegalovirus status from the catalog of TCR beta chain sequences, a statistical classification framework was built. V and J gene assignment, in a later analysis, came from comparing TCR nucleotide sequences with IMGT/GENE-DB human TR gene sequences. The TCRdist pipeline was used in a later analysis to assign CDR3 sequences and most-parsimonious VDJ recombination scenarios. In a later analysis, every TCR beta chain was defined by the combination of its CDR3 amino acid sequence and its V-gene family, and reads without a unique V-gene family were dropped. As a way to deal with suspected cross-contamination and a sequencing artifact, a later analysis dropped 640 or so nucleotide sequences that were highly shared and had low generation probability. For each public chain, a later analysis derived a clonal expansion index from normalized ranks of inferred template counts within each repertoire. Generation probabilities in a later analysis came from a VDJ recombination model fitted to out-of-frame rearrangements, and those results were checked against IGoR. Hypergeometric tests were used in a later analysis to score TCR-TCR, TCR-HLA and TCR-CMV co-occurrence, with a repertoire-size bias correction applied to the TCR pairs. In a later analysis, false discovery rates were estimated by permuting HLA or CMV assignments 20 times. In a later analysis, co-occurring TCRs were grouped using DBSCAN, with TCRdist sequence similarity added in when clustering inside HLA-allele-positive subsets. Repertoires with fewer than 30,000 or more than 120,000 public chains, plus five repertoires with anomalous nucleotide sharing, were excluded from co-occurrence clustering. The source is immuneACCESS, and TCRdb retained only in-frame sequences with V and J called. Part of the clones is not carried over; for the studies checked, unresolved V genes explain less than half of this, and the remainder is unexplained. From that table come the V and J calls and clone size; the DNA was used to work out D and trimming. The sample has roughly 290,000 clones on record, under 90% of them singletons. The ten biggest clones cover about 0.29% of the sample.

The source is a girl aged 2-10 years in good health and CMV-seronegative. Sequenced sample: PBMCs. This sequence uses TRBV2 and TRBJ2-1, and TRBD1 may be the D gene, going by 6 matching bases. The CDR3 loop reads CASRDSEERKNNEQFF. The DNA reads TGTGCCAGCAGGGACAGCGAGGAGCGGAAGAACAATGAGCAGTTCTTC.